This TCR beta chain was documented in a study of T cell responses to AZD1222 COVID-19 vaccine. J gave up 6 bases and V 1 base, and 5 bases lay outside the gene matches. The germline gives CDR1 SGHTA, CDR2 FQGNSA. The CDR3 spans 14 residues. Study-wide findings and caveats: Every sample of the repertoires postdated the peak T cell response. Epitopes outside B.1.351 and B.1.1.7 mutated regions reportedly drew nearly half of spike TCRs. Compared with day 0, the breadth and depth of the Spike-specific TCR repertoire rose significantly after two doses of AZD1222. Donors skewed white British and female; clonal diversity was possibly underestimated.

Produced via immunoSEQ multiplex PCR; TCRdb's table is partial and in-frame only. The sample yields about 120,000 clones, around 88% seen once. This clone was seen a single time. Antigen specificity is unknown. The chain uses TRBV7-2 and TRBJ1-2, with 7 bases aligning to TRBD1. Source: peripheral blood, taken on day 0 of AZD1222 vaccination. The receptor comes from an adult in good health. The CDR3 loop reads CASSLGYGTDGYTF. Here the CDR3 DNA reads TGTGCCAGCAGCTTAGGATATGGGACAGATGGCTACACCTTC.